This TCR beta chain was recorded in a study of cytomegalovirus exposure and HLA in healthy donors. Study results and limitations: Later genetic work tied a missense DCLRE1C variant to beta-chain V and J trimming. Specificity of a few CMV-associated chains for CMV antigens was verified in vitro. For most TCR beta V segments, an earlier analysis put the productive rate at about 87% or about 30% of the time. Presence/absence analyses supposed approximately even sequencing depth among donors.

13 Jbeta primers and 60 Vbeta primers were used for the PCR. Clones were read by immunoSEQ multiplex PCR, and TCRdb kept only the in-frame ones, dropping some. The sample lists about 160,000 clones, 77% occurring once. The J segment lost 7 bases and the V segment lost 2 bases, leaving 4 bases of the junction unmatched. Per germline, CDR1 SGHTA and CDR2 FQGTGA. The CDR3 contains 16 residues. Concerning this clone: The target antigen is unknown.

This receptor was identified in a woman in her thirties in good health and CMV-seronegative. What was sequenced was PBMCs. J is TRBJ1-6 and V is TRBV7-3; 11 bases agree with TRBD1. DNA of the CDR3: TGTGCCAGCAGCTTATCAGGGGACAGGGGGAATTCACCCCTCCACTTT. Amino acids: CASSLSGDRGNSPLHF. The full variable domain, rest sourced from reference TRBV7-3 and TRBJ1-6, is GAGVSQTPSNKVTEKGKYVELRCDPISGHTALYWYRQSLGQGPEFLIYFQGTGAADDSGLPNDRFFAVRPEGSVSTLKIQRTERGDSAVYLCASSLSGDRGNSPLHFGNGTRLTVT.